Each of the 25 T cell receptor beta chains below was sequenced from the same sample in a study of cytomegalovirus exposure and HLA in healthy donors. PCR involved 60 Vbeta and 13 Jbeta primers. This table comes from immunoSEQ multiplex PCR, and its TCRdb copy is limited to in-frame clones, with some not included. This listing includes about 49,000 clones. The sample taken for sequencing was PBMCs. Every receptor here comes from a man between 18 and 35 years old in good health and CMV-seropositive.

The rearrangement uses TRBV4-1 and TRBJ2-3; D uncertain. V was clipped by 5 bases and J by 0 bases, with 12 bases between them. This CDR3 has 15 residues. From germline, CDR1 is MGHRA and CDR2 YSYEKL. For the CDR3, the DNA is TGCGCCAGCAGCTCTGACCCGACTAGCACAGATACGCAGTATTTT. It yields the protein CASSSDPTSTDTQYF.

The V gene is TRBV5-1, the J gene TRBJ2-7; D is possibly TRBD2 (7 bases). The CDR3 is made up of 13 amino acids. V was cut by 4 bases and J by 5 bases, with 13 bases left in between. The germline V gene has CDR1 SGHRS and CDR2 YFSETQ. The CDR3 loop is CASSPPGGDEQYF. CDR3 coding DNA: TGCGCCAGCAGCCCACCGGGGGGCGACGAGCAGTACTTC.

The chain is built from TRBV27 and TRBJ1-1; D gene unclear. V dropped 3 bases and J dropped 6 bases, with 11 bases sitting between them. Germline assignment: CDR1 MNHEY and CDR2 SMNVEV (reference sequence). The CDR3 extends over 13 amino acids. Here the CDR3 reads CASSFLPIAEAFF. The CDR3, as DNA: TGTGCCAGCAGTTTCCTCCCAATAGCTGAAGCTTTCTTT.

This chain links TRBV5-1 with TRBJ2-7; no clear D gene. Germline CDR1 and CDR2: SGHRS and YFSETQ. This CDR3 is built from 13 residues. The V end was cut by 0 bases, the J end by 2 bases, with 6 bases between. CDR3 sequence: CASSLVPAYEQYF. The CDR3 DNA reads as TGCGCCAGCAGCTTGGTCCCAGCCTACGAGCAGTACTTC.

Written as DNA, the CDR3 is TGTGCCAGCAGTTACGGGAGGAGTGGGTACGAGCAGTACTTC. Residues: CASSYGRSGYEQYF. The chain has TRBV27 and TRBJ2-7; the match to TRBD2 covers 7 bases. The CDR3 loop spans 14 amino acids. The junction had 7 bases not matched to a gene; V was cut back by 4 bases and J by 4 bases. Germline V CDR1 and CDR2: MNHEY, SMNVEV (reference sequence).

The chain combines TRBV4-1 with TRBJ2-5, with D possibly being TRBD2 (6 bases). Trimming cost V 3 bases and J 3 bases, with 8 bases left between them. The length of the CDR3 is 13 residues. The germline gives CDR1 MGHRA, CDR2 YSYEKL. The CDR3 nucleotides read TGCGCCAGCAGCCAGGGACTGGAAGAGACCCAGTACTTC. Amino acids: CASSQGLEETQYF.

This chain's CDR3 is CASSPIAGGIDTQYF. CDR3 sequence (DNA): TGCGCCAGCAGCCCAATAGCGGGAGGAATTGATACGCAGTATTTT. V usage is TRBV4-1 and J usage is TRBJ2-3; TRBD2 matches at 10 bases. The CDR3 totals 15 residues. V shed 4 bases and J 6 bases; nucleotides not matched to a gene: 7. CDR1 and CDR2 from the germline V gene are MGHRA and YSYEKL.

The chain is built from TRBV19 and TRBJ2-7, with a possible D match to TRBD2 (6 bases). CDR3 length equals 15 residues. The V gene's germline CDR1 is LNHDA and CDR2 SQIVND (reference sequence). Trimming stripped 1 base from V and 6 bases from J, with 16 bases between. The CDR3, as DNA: TGTGCCAGTAGTATAGGCGGGGCACGTGCAGGCGAGCAGTACTTC. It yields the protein CASSIGGARAGEQYF.

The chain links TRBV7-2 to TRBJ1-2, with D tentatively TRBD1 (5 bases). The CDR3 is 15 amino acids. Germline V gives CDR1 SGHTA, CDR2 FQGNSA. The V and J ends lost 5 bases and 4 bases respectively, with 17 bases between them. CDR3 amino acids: CASSPGLSASYGYTF. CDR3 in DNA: TGTGCCAGCAGCCCAGGGTTGAGTGCCTCCTATGGCTACACCTTC.

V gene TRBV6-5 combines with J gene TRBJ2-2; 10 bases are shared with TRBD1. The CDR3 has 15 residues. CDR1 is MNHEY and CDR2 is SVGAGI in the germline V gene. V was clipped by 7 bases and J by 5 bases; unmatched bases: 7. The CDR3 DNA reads TGTGCCAGCACCACCGGGACAGGGGTAACCGGGGAGCTGTTTTTT. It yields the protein CASTTGTGVTGELFF.

The CDR3 loop is CASSLSVRGQETQYF. CDR3 bases: TGTGCCAGCAGTTTATCGGTCAGGGGCCAAGAGACCCAGTACTTC. J is TRBJ2-5 and V is TRBV27, with D perhaps TRBD1 (6 bases). The CDR3 runs 15 residues. V dropped 0 bases and J dropped 1 base, with 9 bases sitting between them. Germline V lookup: CDR1 MNHEY, CDR2 SMNVEV (reference sequence).

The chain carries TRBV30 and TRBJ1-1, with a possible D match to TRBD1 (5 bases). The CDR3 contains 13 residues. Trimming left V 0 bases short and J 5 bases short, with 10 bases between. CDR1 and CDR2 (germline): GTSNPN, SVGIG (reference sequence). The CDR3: CAWSVEGRTEAFF. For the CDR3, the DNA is TGTGCCTGGAGTGTGGAGGGGAGGACTGAAGCTTTCTTT.

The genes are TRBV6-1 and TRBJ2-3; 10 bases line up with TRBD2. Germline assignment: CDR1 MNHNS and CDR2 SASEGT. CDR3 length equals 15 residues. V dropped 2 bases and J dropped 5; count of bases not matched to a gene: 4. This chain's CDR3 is CASSELAGDKDTQYF. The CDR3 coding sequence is TGTGCCAGCAGTGAACTAGCGGGAGATAAAGATACGCAGTATTTT.

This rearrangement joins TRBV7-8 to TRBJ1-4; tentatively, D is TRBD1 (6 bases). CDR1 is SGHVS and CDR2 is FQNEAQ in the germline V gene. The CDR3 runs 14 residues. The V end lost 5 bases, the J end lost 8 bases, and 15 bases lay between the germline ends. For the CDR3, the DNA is TGTGCCAGCAGCGGGAGTGACGACAGGGAAAAACTGTTTTTT. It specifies CASSGSDDREKLFF.

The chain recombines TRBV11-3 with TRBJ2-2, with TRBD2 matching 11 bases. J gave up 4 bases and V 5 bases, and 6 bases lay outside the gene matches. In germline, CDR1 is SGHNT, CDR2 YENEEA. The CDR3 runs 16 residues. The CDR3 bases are TGTGCCAGCAGCCCCCGGACTAGCGGGCGCACCGGGGAGCTGTTTTTT. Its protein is CASSPRTSGRTGELFF. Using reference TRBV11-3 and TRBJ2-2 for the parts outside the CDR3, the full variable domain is EAGVVQSPRYKIIEKKQPVAFWCNPISGHNTLYWYLQNLGQGPELLIRYENEEAVDDSQLPKDRFSAERLKGVDSTLKIQPAELGDSAVYLCASSPRTSGRTGELFFGEGSRLTVL.

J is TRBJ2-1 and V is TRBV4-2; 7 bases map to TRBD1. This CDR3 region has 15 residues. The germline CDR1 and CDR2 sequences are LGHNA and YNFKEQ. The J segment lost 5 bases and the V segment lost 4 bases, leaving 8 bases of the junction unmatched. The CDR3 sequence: CASSLVWDSNNEQFF. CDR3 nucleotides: TGTGCCAGCAGCCTCGTCTGGGACAGCAACAATGAGCAGTTCTTC.

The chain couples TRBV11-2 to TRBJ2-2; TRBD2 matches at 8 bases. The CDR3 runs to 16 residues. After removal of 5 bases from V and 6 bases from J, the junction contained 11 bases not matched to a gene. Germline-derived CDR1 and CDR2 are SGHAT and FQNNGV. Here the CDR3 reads CASSPHLSGNAGELFF. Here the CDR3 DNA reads TGTGCCAGCAGCCCACACCTTAGCGGGAATGCCGGGGAGCTGTTTTTT.

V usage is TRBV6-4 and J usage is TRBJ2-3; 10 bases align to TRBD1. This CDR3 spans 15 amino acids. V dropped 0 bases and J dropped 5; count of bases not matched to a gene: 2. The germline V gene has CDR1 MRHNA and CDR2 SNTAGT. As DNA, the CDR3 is TGTGCCAGCAGTGACTCGAGGACAGGGGGAGATACGCAGTATTTT. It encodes CASSDSRTGGDTQYF.

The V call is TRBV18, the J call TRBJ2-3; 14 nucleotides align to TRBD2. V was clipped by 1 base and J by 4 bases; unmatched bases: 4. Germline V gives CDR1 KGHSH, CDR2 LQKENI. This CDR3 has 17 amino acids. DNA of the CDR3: TGTGCCAGCTCACCACTGGGACTAGCGGGAGCGGCAGATACGCAGTATTTT. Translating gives CASSPLGLAGAADTQYF.

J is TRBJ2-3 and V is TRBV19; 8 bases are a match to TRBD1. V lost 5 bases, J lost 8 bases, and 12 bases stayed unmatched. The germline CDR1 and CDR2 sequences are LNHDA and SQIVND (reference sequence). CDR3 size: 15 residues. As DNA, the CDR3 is TGTGCCAGTAGTCTCGGGACAGGTGGAGCGGGTACGCAGTATTTT. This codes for CASSLGTGGAGTQYF.

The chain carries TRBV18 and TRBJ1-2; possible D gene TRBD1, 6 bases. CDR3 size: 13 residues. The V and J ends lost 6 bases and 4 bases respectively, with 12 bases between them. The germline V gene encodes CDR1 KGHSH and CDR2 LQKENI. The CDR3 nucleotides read TGTGCCAGCTCGCTGGCAGGGGCCTATGGCTACACCTTC. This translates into CASSLAGAYGYTF.

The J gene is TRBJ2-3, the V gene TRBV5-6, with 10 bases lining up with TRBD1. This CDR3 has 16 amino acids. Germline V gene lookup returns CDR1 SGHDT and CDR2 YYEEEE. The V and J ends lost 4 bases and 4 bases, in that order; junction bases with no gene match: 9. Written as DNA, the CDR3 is TGTGCCAGCAGCGACCGGGACAGGGGTTCCGCAGATACGCAGTATTTT. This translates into CASSDRDRGSADTQYF.

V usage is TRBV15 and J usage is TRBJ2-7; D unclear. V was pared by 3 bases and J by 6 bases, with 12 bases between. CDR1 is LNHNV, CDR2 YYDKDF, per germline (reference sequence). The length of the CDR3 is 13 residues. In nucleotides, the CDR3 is TGTGCCACCAGCAGGGCCCCGACGGGCGAGCAGTACTTC. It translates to CATSRAPTGEQYF. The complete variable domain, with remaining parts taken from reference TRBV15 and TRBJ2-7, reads DAMVIQNPRYQVTQFGKPVTLSCSQTLNHNVMYWYQQKSSQAPKLLFHYYDKDFNNEADTPDNFQSRRPNTSFCFLDIRSPGLGDTAMYLCATSRAPTGEQYFGPGTRLTVT.

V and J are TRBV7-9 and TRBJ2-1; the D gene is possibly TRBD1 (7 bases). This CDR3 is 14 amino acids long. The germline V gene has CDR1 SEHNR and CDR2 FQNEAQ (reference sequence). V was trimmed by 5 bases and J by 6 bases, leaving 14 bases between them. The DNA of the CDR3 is TGTGCCAGCAGCCCGGACAGGAGGGTCAATGAGCAGTTCTTC. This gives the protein CASSPDRRVNEQFF.

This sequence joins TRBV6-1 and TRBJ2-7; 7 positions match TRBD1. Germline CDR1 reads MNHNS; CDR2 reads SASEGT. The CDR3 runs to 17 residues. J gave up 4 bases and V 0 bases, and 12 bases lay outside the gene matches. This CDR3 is CASSEASTGFNFYEQYF. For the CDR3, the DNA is TGTGCCAGCAGTGAAGCTTCGACAGGGTTCAACTTTTACGAGCAGTACTTC.